These 17 T cell receptor beta chains were all obtained from the same sample, sequenced in a study of CD8+CD57+ T cells in acquired aplastic anemia. TCR beta VDJ combinations and CDR3 sequences were profiled from genomic DNA. TCRdb re-derived calls from the reads in MiXCR, one entry per CDR3 protein. The table lists some 220,000 distinct CDR3 sequences, 30% to 40% of them singletons. Sequenced input: sorted CD4+, CD8+, or CD8+CD57+ T cells (not recorded which) from PBMCs. The receptors were gathered from a human donor in good health, serving as a control.

This clonotype was seen many times. This rearrangement joins TRBV29-1 to TRBJ1-1, with D unresolved. Germline CDR1 reads SQVTM; CDR2 reads ANQGSEA. Deletions cut 5 bases from V and 2 bases from J, with 12 bases between. This CDR3 region has 13 residues. CDR3 DNA sequence: TGCAGCGTTAAGACACTAGTCAACACTGAAGCTTTCTTT. Its protein product is CSVKTLVNTEAFF.

Here the CDR3 reads CASSLEGSSSYEQYF. The CDR3 nucleotides read TGTGCCAGCAGCTTGGAGGGGTCGAGCTCCTACGAGCAGTACTTC. This sequence joins TRBV5-5 and TRBJ2-7, with D tentatively TRBD1 (5 bases). This CDR3 has 15 residues. With 0 bases removed from V and 0 bases from J, the gap between germline ends came to 10 bases. Germline V gene sequence: CDR1 SGHKS, CDR2 YYEKEE (reference sequence).

This clonotype has ten or more counts. The gene calls are TRBV20-1 and TRBJ2-7, with 15 positions matching TRBD2. The germline gives CDR1 DFQATT, CDR2 SNEGSKA (reference sequence). Trimming at V came to 2 bases and at J to 9 bases, leaving 11 bases not matched to a gene. The CDR3 runs 16 residues. The CDR3 reads CSARRTSGGASASQYF. For the CDR3, the DNA is TGCAGTGCTAGAAGGACTAGCGGGGGGGCATCCGCTTCGCAGTACTTC.

Ten or more counts support this clonotype. This sequence joins TRBV7-8 and TRBJ1-1; the D is unclear. The CDR3 spans 13 residues. V lost 2 bases to trimming and J lost 6 bases, with 10 bases between them. Germline V gene sequence: CDR1 SGHVS, CDR2 FQNEAQ. This CDR3 reads CASSLIQEAEAFF. Written as DNA, the CDR3 is TGTGCCAGCAGCTTAATCCAGGAGGCTGAAGCTTTCTTT.

This clonotype was counted only a few times. CDR3 protein: CASSPPGLAEETQYF. CDR3 coding DNA: TGTGCCAGCAGCCCACCGGGACTAGCGGAAGAGACCCAGTACTTC. The chain has TRBV10-3 and TRBJ2-5, with 11 bases matching TRBD2. J gave up 3 bases and V 10 bases, and 10 bases lay outside the gene matches. This CDR3 is 15 amino acids long. Germline V CDR1 and CDR2: ENHRY, SYGVKD.

At least ten counts were recorded for this clonotype. The rearrangement uses TRBV7-2 and TRBJ2-5; TRBD2 matches at 10 bases. V was pared by 5 bases and J by 5 bases, with 11 bases of the junction left unmatched. Germline CDR1 is SGHTA and CDR2 is FQGNSA. The CDR3 consists of 16 residues. Here the CDR3 DNA reads TGTGCCAGCAGCACAAAAGCGGGGGGGCCGCGGGAGACCCAGTACTTC. Residues: CASSTKAGGPRETQYF.

In its sample, this clonotype was seen many times. V gene TRBV20-1 combines with J gene TRBJ1-1, with D hard to call. The germline V and J ends were trimmed by 1 base and 2 bases, with 8 bases remaining between them. The germline V gene has CDR1 DFQATT and CDR2 SNEGSKA (reference sequence). The length of the CDR3 is 13 residues. The CDR3 is CSARAGINTEAFF. CDR3 sequence (DNA): TGCAGTGCTAGAGCAGGAATAAACACTGAAGCTTTCTTT.

This clonotype turned up a few times. The chain employs TRBV10-1 and TRBJ2-5; 11 bases agree with TRBD2. Germline V gene lookup returns CDR1 WNHNN and CDR2 SYGVQD (reference sequence). The CDR3 has 17 residues. Trimming at V came to 3 bases and at J to 5 bases, leaving 11 bases not matched to a gene. This CDR3 reads CASSETASGRFQETQYF. In nucleotides, the CDR3 is TGCGCCAGCAGTGAAACGGCTAGCGGGAGGTTTCAGGAGACCCAGTACTTC.

A word on this clonotype: In this CDR3 the conserved last residue, phenylalanine or tryptophan, is missing, so a read error is likely. V and J are TRBV3-1 and TRBJ2-7; no clear D gene. V lost 4 bases and J 5 bases, leaving 6 bases between the germline ends. The CDR3 length is 11 residues. Germline V gives CDR1 LGHDT, CDR2 YNNKEL (reference sequence). In DNA form, the CDR3 reads TGTGCCAGCAGCCGAGCGCACGAGCAGTACCTC. Translation: CASSRAHEQYL.

The gene calls are TRBV19 and TRBJ2-7; perhaps TRBD2 as D (6 bases). CDR1 is LNHDA, CDR2 SQIVND, per germline (reference sequence). V lost 5 bases and J 6 bases, leaving 20 bases between the germline ends. The CDR3 extends over 15 amino acids. The CDR3 DNA reads as TGTGCCAGTAGTTCCCGACCTGGCGGGACGGGCGAGCAGTACTTC. Its translation: CASSSRPGGTGEQYF.

The chain uses TRBV12-3 or TRBV12-4 and TRBJ2-7; 7 positions match TRBD1. V was clipped by 4 bases and J by 4 bases; unmatched bases: 19. The CDR3 is made up of 18 amino acids. CDR3 nucleotides: TGTGCCAGCAGTTCACATGAAACAGGGGACGATAGATTTTACGAGCAGTACTTC. Translation: CASSSHETGDDRFYEQYF.

The V call is TRBV20-1, the J call TRBJ2-7; TRBD2 matches 10 bases. Germline V lookup: CDR1 DFQATT, CDR2 SNEGSKA (reference sequence). The CDR3 is 18 amino acids. V trimming: 0 bases; J trimming: 4 bases; junction bases outside the gene matches: 15. CDR3 residues: CSARDRLRLAGAPYEQYF. The CDR3 nucleotides are TGCAGTGCTAGAGATCGGTTGCGGCTAGCGGGGGCGCCTTACGAGCAGTACTTC.

The chain combines TRBV15 with TRBJ2-4, with TRBD2 matching 8 bases. Germline V gene sequence: CDR1 LNHNV, CDR2 YYDKDF (reference sequence). The V and J ends lost 10 bases and 6 bases, in that order; junction bases with no gene match: 14. The CDR3 runs 15 residues. CDR3 protein: CASRLGSSGGNIQYF. The CDR3 region has the DNA TGTGCCAGCCGCTTAGGATCCAGCGGGGGAAACATTCAGTACTTC.

The chain has TRBV3-1 and TRBJ2-3, with D uncertain. The V and J ends lost 1 base and 4 bases respectively, with 21 bases between them. Looked up from germline, CDR1 is LGHDT and CDR2 is YNNKEL (reference sequence). This CDR3 has 18 residues. In nucleotides, the CDR3 is TGTGCCAGCAGCCAAGCGTCTTTAGGACCCCGGCGGCCAGATACGCAGTATTTT. Translated, it gives CASSQASLGPRRPDTQYF.

This clonotype was picked up many times. The gene calls are TRBV2 and TRBJ2-5; D uncertain. This CDR3 has 12 residues. V shed 4 bases and J shed 3 bases, with 6 bases lying between them. Germline V gene lookup returns CDR1 SNHLY and CDR2 FYNNEI. CDR3 sequence reads: CASSVREETQYF. DNA of the CDR3: TGTGCCAGCAGTGTTAGGGAAGAGACCCAGTACTTC.

This clonotype was seen more than once but under ten times. V is TRBV5-5 and J is TRBJ2-2; D is undetermined. The CDR3 runs to 14 residues. Deletions cut 0 bases from V and 1 base from J, with 4 bases between. CDR1 and CDR2 (germline): SGHKS, YYEKEE (reference sequence). The CDR3 loop reads CASSLERNTGELFF. CDR3 nucleotides: TGTGCCAGCAGCTTGGAAAGGAACACCGGGGAGCTGTTTTTT.

This clonotype was counted a few times. CDR3 in DNA: TGTGCCAGCAGTTCCGGGACAGCTTACACCGGGGAGCTGTTTTTT. Amino acids: CASSSGTAYTGELFF. The chain uses TRBV12-3 or TRBV12-4 and TRBJ2-2; the match to TRBD1 covers 7 bases. The CDR3 totals 15 residues. V lost 4 bases, J lost 3 bases, and 5 bases stayed unmatched.